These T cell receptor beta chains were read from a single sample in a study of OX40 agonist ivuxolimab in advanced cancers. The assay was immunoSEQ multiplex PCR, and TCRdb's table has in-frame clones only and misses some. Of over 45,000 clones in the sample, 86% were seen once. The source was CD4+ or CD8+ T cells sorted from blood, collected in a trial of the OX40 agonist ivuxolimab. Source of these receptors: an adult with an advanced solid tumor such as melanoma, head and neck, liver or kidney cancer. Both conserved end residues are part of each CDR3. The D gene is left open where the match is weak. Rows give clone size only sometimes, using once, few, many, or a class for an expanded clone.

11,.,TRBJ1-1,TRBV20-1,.,CSAGVNTEAFF,TGCAGTGCAGGGGTGAACACTGAAGCTTTCTTT
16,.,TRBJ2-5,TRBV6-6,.,CASSYSRGTEPETQYF,TGTGCCAGCAGTTACTCGAGGGGGACCGAGCCGGAGACCCAGTACTTC
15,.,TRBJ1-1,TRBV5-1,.,CASSLDRPMNTEAFF,TGCGCCAGCAGCTTGGACAGGCCCATGAACACTGAAGCTTTCTTT
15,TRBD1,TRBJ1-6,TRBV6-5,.,CASTAGTGDNSPLHF,TGTGCCAGCACCGCCGGGACAGGAGATAATTCACCCCTCCACTTT
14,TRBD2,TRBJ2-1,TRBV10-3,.,CAIRTSGGADEQFF,TGTGCCATCAGAACTAGCGGGGGGGCCGATGAGCAGTTCTTC
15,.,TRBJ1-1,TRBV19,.,CASSMTALGVAEAFF,TGTGCCAGTAGTATGACCGCTCTTGGGGTCGCTGAAGCTTTCTTT
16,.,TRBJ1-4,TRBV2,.,CASSVPGPLTNEKLFF,TGTGCCAGCAGTGTCCCGGGACCGTTAACTAATGAAAAACTGTTTTTT
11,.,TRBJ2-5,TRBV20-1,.,CSARAQATQYF,TGCAGTGCTAGAGCCCAGGCGACCCAGTACTTC
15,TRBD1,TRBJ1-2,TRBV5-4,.,CASSAGTGPFYGYTF,TGTGCCAGCAGCGCAGGGACAGGGCCTTTCTATGGCTACACCTTC
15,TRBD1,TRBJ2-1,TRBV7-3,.,CASSPGTGRYNEQFF,TGTGCCAGCAGCCCCGGGACAGGGCGCTACAATGAGCAGTTCTTC
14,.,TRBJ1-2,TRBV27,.,CASSLFPGVYGYTF,TGTGCCAGCAGTTTATTTCCAGGGGTCTATGGCTACACCTTC
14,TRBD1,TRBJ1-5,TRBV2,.,CASKRQGSNQPQHF,TGTGCCAGCAAAAGACAGGGGAGCAATCAGCCCCAGCATTTT
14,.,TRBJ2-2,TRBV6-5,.,CASTREPTGGELFF,TGTGCCAGCACCAGAGAACCTACGGGCGGGGAGCTGTTTTTT
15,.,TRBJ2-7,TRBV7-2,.,CASSLSFLAGNEQYF,TGTGCCAGCAGCTTATCCTTTCTCGCCGGGAACGAGCAGTACTTC
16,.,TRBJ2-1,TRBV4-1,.,CASSQQTSGVYNEQFF,TGCGCCAGCAGCCAGCAGACTTCCGGGGTCTACAATGAGCAGTTCTTC
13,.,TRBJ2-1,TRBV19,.,CASSIPRDNEQFF,TGTGCCAGTAGTATACCTCGCGACAATGAGCAGTTCTTC
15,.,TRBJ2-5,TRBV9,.,CASSQRMAGRETQYF,TGTGCCAGCAGCCAACGAATGGCAGGGAGGGAGACCCAGTACTTC
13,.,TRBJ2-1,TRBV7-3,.,CASSLREIDEQFF,TGTGCCAGCAGCTTAAGGGAAATTGATGAGCAGTTCTTC
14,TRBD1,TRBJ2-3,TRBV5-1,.,CASGRTGGTDTQYF,TGCGCCAGCGGCAGGACAGGGGGCACAGATACGCAGTATTTT
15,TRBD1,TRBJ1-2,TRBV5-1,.,CASSSSGQGSDGYTF,TGCGCCAGCAGCTCCAGCGGACAGGGTAGCGATGGCTACACCTTC
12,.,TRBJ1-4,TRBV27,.,CASSFLNEKLFF,TGTGCCAGCAGTTTCCTGAATGAAAAACTGTTTTTT
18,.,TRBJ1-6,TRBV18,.,CASSPLRAKGKDNSPLHF,TGTGCCAGCTCACCACTCCGGGCCAAGGGGAAAGATAATTCACCCCTCCACTTT
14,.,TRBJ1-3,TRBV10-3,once,CAIGAEISGNTIYF,TGTGCCATCGGGGCGGAGATCTCTGGAAACACCATATATTTT